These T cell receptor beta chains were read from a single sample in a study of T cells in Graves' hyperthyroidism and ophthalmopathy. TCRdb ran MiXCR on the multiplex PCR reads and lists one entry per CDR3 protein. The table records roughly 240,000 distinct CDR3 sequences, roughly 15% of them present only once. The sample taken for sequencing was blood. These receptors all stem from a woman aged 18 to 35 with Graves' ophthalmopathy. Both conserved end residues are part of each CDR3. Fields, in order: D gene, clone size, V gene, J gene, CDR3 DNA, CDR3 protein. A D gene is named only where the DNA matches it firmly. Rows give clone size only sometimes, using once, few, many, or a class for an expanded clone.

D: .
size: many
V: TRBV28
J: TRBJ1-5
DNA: TGTGCCAGCAGTTTAGGAGGGTCCGCCGTTCAAGGTCAGCCCCAGCATTTT
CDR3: CASSLGGSAVQGQPQHF

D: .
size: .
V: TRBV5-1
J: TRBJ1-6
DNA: TGCGCCAGCAGTTCGGGGAGAGATTCACCCCTCCACTTT
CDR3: CASSSGRDSPLHF

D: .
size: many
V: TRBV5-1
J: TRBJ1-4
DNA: TGCGCCAGCAGGCCGGGAGGCTCAGGCTCGGCTTGGGAAAAACTGTTTTTT
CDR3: CASRPGGSGSAWEKLFF

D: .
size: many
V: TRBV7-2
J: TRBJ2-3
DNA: TGTGCCAGCAGTCCAGAGGGGGGGGGGCGCGGTACGCAGTATTTT
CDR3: CASSPEGGGRGTQYF

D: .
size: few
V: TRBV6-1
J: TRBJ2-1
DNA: TGTGCCAGCAATCGGAGGGGACAAGACCATGAGCAGTTCTTC
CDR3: CASNRRGQDHEQFF

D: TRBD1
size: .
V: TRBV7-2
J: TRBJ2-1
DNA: TGTGCCAGCAGCTTGACAGGGGGACCTTTGAATGAGCAGTTCTTC
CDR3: CASSLTGGPLNEQFF

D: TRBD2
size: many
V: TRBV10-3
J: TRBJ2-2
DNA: TGTGCCATCAGTGAGAGGGCGGGAGGGCCCACCGGGGAGCTGTTTTTT
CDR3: CAISERAGGPTGELFF

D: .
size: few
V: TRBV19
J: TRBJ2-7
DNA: TGTGCCACGCTCCTAGGAGGGGAGCAGTACTTC
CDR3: CATLLGGEQYF

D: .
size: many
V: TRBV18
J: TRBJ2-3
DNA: TGTGCCAGCTCACCACAAATGTCTAGCACAGATACGCAGTATTTT
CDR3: CASSPQMSSTDTQYF

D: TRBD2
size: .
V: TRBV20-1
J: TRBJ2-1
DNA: TGCAGTGCTAGGAAACTAGCGGGGGCCTCCTACAATGAGCAGTTCTTC
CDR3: CSARKLAGASYNEQFF

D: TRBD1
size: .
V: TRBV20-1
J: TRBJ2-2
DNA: TGCAGTGCTCTATATACAGGGGGCATGTCGGCCGGGGAGCTGTTTTTT
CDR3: CSALYTGGMSAGELFF

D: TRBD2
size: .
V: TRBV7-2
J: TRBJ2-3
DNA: TGCGCCAGCAGCCAAAGTACTTCTAGCGGGGCCACAGATACGCAGTATTTT
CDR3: CASSQSTSSGATDTQYF

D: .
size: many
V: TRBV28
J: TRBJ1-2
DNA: TGTGCCAGCAGAGTCGGGGGGGCCAACTATGGCTACACCTTC
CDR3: CASRVGGANYGYTF

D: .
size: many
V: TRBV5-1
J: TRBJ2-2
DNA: TGCGCCAGCAGCGAGAGAACGAACACCGGGGAGCTGTTTTTT
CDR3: CASSERTNTGELFF

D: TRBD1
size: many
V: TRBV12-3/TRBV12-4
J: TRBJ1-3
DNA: TGTGCCAGCAGCTCCGGCAGGGGGGGAAACACCATATATTTT
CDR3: CASSSGRGGNTIYF

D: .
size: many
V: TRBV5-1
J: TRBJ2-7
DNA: TGCGCCAGCAGCTTGGAACAGACCTACGAGCAGTACTTC
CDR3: CASSLEQTYEQYF

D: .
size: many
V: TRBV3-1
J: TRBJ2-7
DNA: TGTGCCAGCAGCCAAGATAGATCTGGGGAGCAGTACTTC
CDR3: CASSQDRSGEQYF

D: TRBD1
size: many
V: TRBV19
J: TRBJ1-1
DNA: TGTGCCAGTAGTATTAGGGGACAGGGGGTTCCCGGTGAAGCTTTCTTT
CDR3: CASSIRGQGVPGEAFF

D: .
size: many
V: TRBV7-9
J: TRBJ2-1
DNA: TGTGCCAGCAGCCCCCGGGGGCTAGCCAATGAGCAGTTCTTC
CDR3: CASSPRGLANEQFF

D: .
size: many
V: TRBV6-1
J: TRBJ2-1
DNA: TGTGCCAGCAGGGGAATTTTTACAGCTTACAATGAGCAGTTCTTC
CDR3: CASRGIFTAYNEQFF

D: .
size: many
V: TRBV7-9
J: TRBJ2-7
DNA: TGTGCCAGCAGCGGGCGAGTAGGGAACTCCTACGAGCAGTACTTC
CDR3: CASSGRVGNSYEQYF

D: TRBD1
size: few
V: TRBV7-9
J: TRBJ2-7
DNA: TGTGCCAGCAGCCGATCGGGACAGGGCCATTTCACCGAGCAGTACTTC
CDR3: CASSRSGQGHFTEQYF

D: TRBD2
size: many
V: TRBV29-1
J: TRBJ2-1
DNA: TGCAGCGTCCCAACGGCTAGCGGACCCCTGACGAATGAGCAGTTCTTC
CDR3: CSVPTASGPLTNEQFF

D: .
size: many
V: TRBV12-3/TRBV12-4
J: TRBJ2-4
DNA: TGTGCCAGCAGGGACTCAGGTCGGGAAAACATTCAGTACTTC
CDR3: CASRDSGRENIQYF

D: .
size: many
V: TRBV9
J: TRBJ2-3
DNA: TGTGCCAGCAGCACTGATTCAAAATTCACAGATACGCAGTATTTT
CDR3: CASSTDSKFTDTQYF

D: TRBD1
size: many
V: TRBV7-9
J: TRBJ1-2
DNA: TGTGCCAGCAGTTGGACAGGGGGCGGGGATGGCTACACCTTC
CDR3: CASSWTGGGDGYTF

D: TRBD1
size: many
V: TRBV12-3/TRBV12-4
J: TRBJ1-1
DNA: TGTGCCAGCCCAGGGGACAGGGGTGGTACTGAAGCTTTCTTT
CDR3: CASPGDRGGTEAFF

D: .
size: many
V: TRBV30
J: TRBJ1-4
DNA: TGTGCCTGGAGTCGGGACCTTAATGAAAAACTGTTTTTT
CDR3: CAWSRDLNEKLFF

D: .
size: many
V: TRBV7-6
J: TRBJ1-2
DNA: TGTGCCAGCAGCTTAGCGGGGCTGAATCGGGAAGGCTATGGCTACACCTTC
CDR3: CASSLAGLNREGYGYTF

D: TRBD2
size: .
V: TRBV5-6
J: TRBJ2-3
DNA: TGTGCCAGCAGCTTGGAGGGACTAGCGGGCCCGGCAACAGATACGCAGTATTTT
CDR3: CASSLEGLAGPATDTQYF

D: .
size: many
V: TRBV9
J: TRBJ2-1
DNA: TGTGCCAGCAGCGTAGAATCTAGTGAGCAGTTCTTC
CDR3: CASSVESSEQFF

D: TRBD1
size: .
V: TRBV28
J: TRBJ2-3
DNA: TGTGCCAGCAGTACCGGACAGGGGCGCACAGATACGCAGTATTTT
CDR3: CASSTGQGRTDTQYF

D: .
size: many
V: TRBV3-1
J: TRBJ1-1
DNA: TGTGCCAGCAGCCAAAAAGGGGGTGTCGGGTGGGGGACTGAAGCTTTCTTT
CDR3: CASSQKGGVGWGTEAFF

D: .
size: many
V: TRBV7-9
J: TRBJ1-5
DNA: TGTGCCAGCAGCCAGGGAGCCCATAGCAATCAGCCCCAGCATTTT
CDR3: CASSQGAHSNQPQHF

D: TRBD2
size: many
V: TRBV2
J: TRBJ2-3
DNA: TGTGCCAGCAGCCACGGTCCAGGGACTAGCGGAGCTCCTAGCACAGATACGCAGTATTTT
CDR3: CASSHGPGTSGAPSTDTQYF

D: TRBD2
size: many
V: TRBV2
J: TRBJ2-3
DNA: TGTGCCACCTCCCGGGTTAGCGGGGCCACAGATACGCAGTATTTT
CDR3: CATSRVSGATDTQYF

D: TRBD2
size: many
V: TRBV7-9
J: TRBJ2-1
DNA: TGTGCCAGCAGCTGGGCACTAGCGGGAGTCCACAATGAGCAGTTCTTC
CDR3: CASSWALAGVHNEQFF

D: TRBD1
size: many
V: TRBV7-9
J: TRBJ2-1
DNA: TGTGCCAGCATCCGGGGCAGGGACAGGGGAAATGAGCAGTTCTTC
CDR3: CASIRGRDRGNEQFF

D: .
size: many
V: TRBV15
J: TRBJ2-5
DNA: TGTGCCACCCACGGAATGTACCAAGAGACCCAGTACTTC
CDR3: CATHGMYQETQYF

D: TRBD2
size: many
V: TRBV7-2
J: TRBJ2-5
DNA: TGTGCCAGCAGCTTAGTAGCGGGAGGGTCCCAAGAGACCCAGTACTTC
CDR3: CASSLVAGGSQETQYF

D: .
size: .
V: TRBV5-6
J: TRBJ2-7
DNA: TGTGCCAGCAGCCGGAGCCTACCGCGGGGCCCCTACGAGCAGTACTTC
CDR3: CASSRSLPRGPYEQYF

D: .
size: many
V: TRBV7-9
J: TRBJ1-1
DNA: TGTGCCAGCAGCTTAGTCGGACAGATGAACACTGAAGCTTTCTTT
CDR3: CASSLVGQMNTEAFF

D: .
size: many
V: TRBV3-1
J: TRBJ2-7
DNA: TGTGCCAGCAGCCGAAGAGACACCTCCGAGCAGTACTTC
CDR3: CASSRRDTSEQYF

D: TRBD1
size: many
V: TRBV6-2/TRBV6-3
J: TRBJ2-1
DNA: TGTGCCAGTAGGGGACAGGGAGCCTACAATGAGCAGTTCTTC
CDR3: CASRGQGAYNEQFF

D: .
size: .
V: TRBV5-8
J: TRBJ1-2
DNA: TGTGCCAGCAGCTTGGGGGGCCTACTCTATGGCTACACCTTC
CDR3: CASSLGGLLYGYTF

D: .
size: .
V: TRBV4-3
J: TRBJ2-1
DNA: TGCGCCAGCAGCCAAGAGTTTCGGACCCTTAACTACAATGAGCAGTTCTTC
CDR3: CASSQEFRTLNYNEQFF

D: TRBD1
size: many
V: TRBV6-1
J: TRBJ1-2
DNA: TGTGCCAGCAGTGAAGGACAGGGGGTCTCCTATGGCTACACCTTC
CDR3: CASSEGQGVSYGYTF

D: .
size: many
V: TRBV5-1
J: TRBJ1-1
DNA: TGCGCCAGCAGCCGCCGGATGAACACTGAAGCTTTCTTT
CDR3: CASSRRMNTEAFF

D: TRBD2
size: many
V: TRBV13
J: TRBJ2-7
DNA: TGTGCCAGCAGCTTAGAATCAGCGGGAGGATTCCACGAGCAGTACTTC
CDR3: CASSLESAGGFHEQYF

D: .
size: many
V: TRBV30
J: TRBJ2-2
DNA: TGTGCCTGGAGTGTAGGGGGGGCCGGGGAGCTGTTTTTT
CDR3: CAWSVGGAGELFF